The 15 T cell receptor beta chains below all came from one sample that was sequenced in a study of T-cell memory formation after mild COVID-19. TCRdb re-analysed the 5' RACE reads in MiXCR, keeping a single row per CDR3 protein. The table shows about 160,000 distinct CDR3 sequences, with less than 40% occurring only once. The sample comprised PBMCs or a T cell subset sorted from them (not recorded which). Receptors were obtained from an adult woman who had mild COVID-19 (a few samples of this study predate the infection). Cell type and time point are not known.

The chain links TRBV9 to TRBJ1-6; D is unclear. The CDR3 spans 14 residues. CDR1 is SGDLS and CDR2 is YYNGEE in the germline V gene. The V gene lost 2 bases and the J gene lost 8 bases, with 11 bases spanning the gap. The CDR3 DNA reads as TGTGCCAGCAGCGTCCGAGTAGCGGATTCACCCCTCCACTTT. Translation gives CASSVRVADSPLHF. The full variable domain, with the rest looked up from reference TRBV9 and TRBJ1-6, is DSGVTQTPKHLITATGQRVTLRCSPRSGDLSVYWYQQSLDQGLQFLIQYYNGEERAKGNILERFSAQQFPDLHSELNLSSLELGDSALYFCASSVRVADSPLHFGNGTRLTVT.

In its sample, this clonotype was seen a few times. The chain is built from TRBV6-2 or TRBV6-3 and TRBJ2-7; D unclear. Trimming shortened V by 6 bases and J by 3 bases, and 15 bases separated the two germline ends. This CDR3 is 14 amino acids long. Germline CDR1 and CDR2: MNHEY and SVGEGT. The CDR3 DNA reads as TGTGCCAGCAGCCGCCCGAACCGTAACTACGAGCAGTACTTC. Protein sequence: CASSRPNRNYEQYF.

The V call is TRBV5-1, the J call TRBJ2-7; 11 nucleotides line up with TRBD2. The trim removed 2 bases at V and 3 bases at J, leaving 1 base unmatched. Per the germline V gene, CDR1 is SGHRS and CDR2 is YFSETQ. This CDR3 region has 14 residues. The CDR3 loop reads CASSFLAGGYEQYF. The CDR3 DNA follows: TGCGCCAGCAGCTTTCTAGCGGGGGGCTACGAGCAGTACTTC.

V is TRBV2 and J is TRBJ2-3, with 10 bases that match TRBD1. This CDR3 is 15 amino acids long. Germline CDR1 and CDR2: SNHLY and FYNNEI. V shed 8 bases and J 4 bases; nucleotides not matched to a gene: 9. CDR3: CASSILGTGADTQYF. The DNA of the CDR3 is TGTGCCAGCTCGATTCTCGGGACAGGGGCAGATACGCAGTATTTT.

As regards this clonotype: Its ends do not fully match the called genes, so a read error is possible. This chain links TRBV3-1 with TRBJ2-5; D ambiguous. This CDR3 region has 12 residues. Germline assignment: CDR1 LGHDT and CDR2 YNNKEL (reference sequence). This chain's CDR3 is CASSQDLVGPDF. As DNA, the CDR3 is TGTGCCAGCAGCCAAGATCTTGTGGGTCCGGACTTC.

This clonotype was seen only a few times. V and J are TRBV5-1 and TRBJ2-3; 10 nucleotides agree with TRBD2. The CDR3 sequence is 15 residues long. Germline V gene lookup returns CDR1 SGHRS and CDR2 YFSETQ. With V trimmed by 4 bases and J by 1 base, 3 bases remained unmatched. The CDR3: CASSEGTSGTDTQYF. The CDR3 bases are TGCGCCAGCAGCGAAGGGACTAGCGGCACAGATACGCAGTATTTT.

Only a few counts were recorded for this clonotype. The rearrangement links TRBV9 to TRBJ2-1, with 8 bases aligning to TRBD2. The ends lost 2 bases at V and 7 bases at J; junction bases unmatched: 8. The CDR3 totals 15 residues. Germline V gene sequence: CDR1 SGDLS, CDR2 YYNGEE. CDR3 coding DNA: TGTGCCAGCAGCGTCAGCGGGAGTTTTGGGAATGAGCAGTTCTTC. Protein: CASSVSGSFGNEQFF.

This clonotype has just a few counts. The chain links TRBV7-6 to TRBJ2-5, with D uncertain. Germline-derived CDR1 and CDR2 are SGHVS and FNYEAQ. The CDR3 covers 16 residues. V was shortened by 1 base and J by 1 base, with 13 bases between the two germline ends. The CDR3 coding sequence is TGTGCCAGCAGCTTAGAGCCCTCGGCTCCCCAAGAGACCCAGTACTTC. It encodes CASSLEPSAPQETQYF. The complete variable domain, with remaining parts taken from reference TRBV7-6 and TRBJ2-5, reads GAGVSQSPRYKVTKRGQDVALRCDPISGHVSLYWYRQALGQGPEFLTYFNYEAQQDKSGLPNDRFSAERPEGSISTLTIQRTEQRDSAMYRCASSLEPSAPQETQYFGPGTRLLVL.

This chain joins TRBV20-1 and TRBJ2-7; a possible D gene is TRBD1 (6 bases). The V gene lost 6 bases and the J gene lost 6 bases, with 15 bases spanning the gap. The CDR3 runs 12 residues. The germline gives CDR1 DFQATT, CDR2 SNEGSKA (reference sequence). The DNA of the CDR3 is TGCAGTGCCACGGCAGGGGCCTTCGAGCAGTACTTC. It yields the protein CSATAGAFEQYF.

This clonotype has more than one count but fewer than ten. V gene TRBV7-6 combines with J gene TRBJ1-1; D might be TRBD1 (5 bases). Trimming pared 5 bases from V and 4 bases from J, leaving 17 bases between. Germline V gene data show CDR1 as SGHVS and CDR2 as FNYEAQ. The CDR3 sequence is 15 residues long. In DNA, the CDR3 is TGTGCCAGCAGCCCTCAACCGCGGGGGGGCACTGAAGCTTTCTTT. Translating it yields CASSPQPRGGTEAFF.

The chain couples TRBV9 to TRBJ1-1; D ambiguous. Germline values: CDR1 SGDLS, CDR2 YYNGEE. The CDR3 consists of 15 residues. V shed 2 bases and J shed 6 bases, with 17 bases lying between them. CDR3 sequence (DNA): TGTGCCAGCAGCGTCCCTTCCGGTTCACGTCCTGAAGCTTTCTTT. Encoded protein: CASSVPSGSRPEAFF.

This clonotype occurred a few times. This chain connects TRBV20-1 to TRBJ1-1, with D possibly matching TRBD1 (5 bases). Germline CDR1 reads DFQATT; CDR2 reads SNEGSKA (reference sequence). The CDR3 runs 14 residues. Trimming took off 0 bases at V and 1 base at J, with 9 bases between the two ends. DNA of the CDR3: TGCAGTGCTAGAGACCAGGGAACGAACACTGAAGCTTTCTTT. The encoded protein is CSARDQGTNTEAFF.

The V call is TRBV29-1, the J call TRBJ2-7; TRBD1 is a possible D gene (5 bases). CDR3 length: 12 residues. V gave up 3 bases and J gave up 5 bases, with 11 bases separating them. CDR1 is SQVTM, CDR2 ANQGSEA, per germline. CDR3 protein: CSVEDNLDEQYF. In DNA, the CDR3 is TGCAGCGTTGAGGACAACTTGGACGAGCAGTACTTC.

The chain employs TRBV7-2 and TRBJ2-7, with unresolved D. CDR3 size: 14 residues. V dropped 3 bases and J dropped 0 bases, with 9 bases sitting between them. Germline V gene data show CDR1 as SGHTA and CDR2 as FQGNSA. In nucleotides, the CDR3 is TGTGCCAGCAGCTTCGTGACGGACTCCTACGAGCAGTACTTC. Translating gives CASSFVTDSYEQYF.

This CDR3 reads CAWRGQGVTGELFF. CDR3 DNA sequence: TGTGCCTGGAGGGGACAGGGGGTCACCGGGGAGCTGTTTTTT. The V gene is TRBV30, the J gene TRBJ2-2; 11 bases map to TRBD1. The V segment lost 3 bases and the J segment 4 bases; nucleotides outside the gene matches: 1. Germline V gene sequence: CDR1 GTSNPN, CDR2 SVGIG (reference sequence). This CDR3 has 14 amino acids.